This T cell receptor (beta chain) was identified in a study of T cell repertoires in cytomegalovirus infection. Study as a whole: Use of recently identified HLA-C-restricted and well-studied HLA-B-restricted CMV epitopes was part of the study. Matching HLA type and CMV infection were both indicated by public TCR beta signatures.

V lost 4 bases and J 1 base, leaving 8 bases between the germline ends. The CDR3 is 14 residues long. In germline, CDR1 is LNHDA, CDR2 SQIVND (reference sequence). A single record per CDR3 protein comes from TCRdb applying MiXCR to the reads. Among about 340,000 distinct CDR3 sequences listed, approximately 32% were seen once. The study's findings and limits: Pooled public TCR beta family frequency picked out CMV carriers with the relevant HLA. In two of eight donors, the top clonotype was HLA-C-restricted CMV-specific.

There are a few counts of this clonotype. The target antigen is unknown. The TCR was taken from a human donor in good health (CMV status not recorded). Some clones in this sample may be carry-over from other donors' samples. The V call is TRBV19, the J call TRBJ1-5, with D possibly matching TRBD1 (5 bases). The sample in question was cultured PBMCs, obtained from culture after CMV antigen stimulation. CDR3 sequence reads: CASSRDSSNQPQHF. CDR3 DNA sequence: TGTGCCAGTAGTAGAGACAGCAGCAATCAGCCCCAGCATTTT.